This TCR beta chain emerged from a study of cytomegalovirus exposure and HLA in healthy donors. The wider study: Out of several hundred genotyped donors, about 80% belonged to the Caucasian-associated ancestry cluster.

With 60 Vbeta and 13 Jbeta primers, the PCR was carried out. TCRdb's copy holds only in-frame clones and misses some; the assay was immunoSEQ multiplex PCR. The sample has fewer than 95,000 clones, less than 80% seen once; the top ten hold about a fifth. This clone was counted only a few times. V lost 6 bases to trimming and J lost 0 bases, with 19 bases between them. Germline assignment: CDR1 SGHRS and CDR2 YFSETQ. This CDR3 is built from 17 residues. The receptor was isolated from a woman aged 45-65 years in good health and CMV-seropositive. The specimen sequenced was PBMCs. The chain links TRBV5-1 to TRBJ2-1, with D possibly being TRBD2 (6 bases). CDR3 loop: CASTPLGGGLSYNEQFF. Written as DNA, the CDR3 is TGCGCCAGCACCCCCCTCGGGGGTGGACTCTCCTACAATGAGCAGTTCTTC.